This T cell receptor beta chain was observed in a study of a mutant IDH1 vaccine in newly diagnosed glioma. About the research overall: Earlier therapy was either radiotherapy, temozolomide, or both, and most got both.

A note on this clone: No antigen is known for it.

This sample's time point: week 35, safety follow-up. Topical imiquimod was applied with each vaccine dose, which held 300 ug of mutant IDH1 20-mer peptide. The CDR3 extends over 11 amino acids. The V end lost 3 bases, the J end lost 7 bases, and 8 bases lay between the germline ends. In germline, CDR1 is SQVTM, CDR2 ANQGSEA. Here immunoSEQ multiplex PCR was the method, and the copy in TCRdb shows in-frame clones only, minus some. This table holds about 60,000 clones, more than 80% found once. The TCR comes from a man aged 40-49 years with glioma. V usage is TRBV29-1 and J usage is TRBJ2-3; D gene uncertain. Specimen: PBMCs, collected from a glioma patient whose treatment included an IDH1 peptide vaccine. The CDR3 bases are TGCAGCGTTGATGTGTCCTATACGCAGTATTTT. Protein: CSVDVSYTQYF.